Listed here are 31 T cell receptor beta chains from one sample, sequenced in a study of brain T cells in children with intractable seizures. Profiling relied on immunoSEQ multiplex PCR, and the TCRdb table lists in-frame clones only, not all of them. The data contain more than 3,500 clones, over 60% of them singletons. Sequencing was limited to surgery cases with top T cell transcript signatures in brain tissue. The sequences come from resected brain tissue, collected at surgery. The receptors come from a girl between 2 and 10 years old with Rasmussen encephalitis and intractable seizures.

V gene TRBV18 combines with J gene TRBJ1-5; no reliable D call. The CDR3 covers 14 residues. Trimming stripped 2 bases from V and 3 bases from J, with 8 bases between. Germline lookup yields CDR1 KGHSH and CDR2 LQKENI. DNA for the CDR3: TGTGCCAGCTCACCAGAAACGAACAATCAGCCCCAGCATTTT. This translates into CASSPETNNQPQHF.

V and J are TRBV3-1 (or the pseudogene TRBV3-2) and TRBJ2-5; D tentatively reads TRBD1 or TRBD2 (6 bases each). This CDR3 spans 17 amino acids. The V and J ends lost 0 bases and 4 bases respectively, with 18 bases between them. Germline CDR1 reads LGHDT; CDR2 reads YNNKEL (reference sequence). The CDR3 is CASSQDVRGGRTETQYF. Here the CDR3 DNA reads TGTGCCAGCAGCCAAGATGTTCGAGGGGGGCGGACAGAGACCCAGTACTTC.

V and J are TRBV4-1 and TRBJ2-7, with 10 positions matching TRBD2. Germline CDR1 and CDR2: MGHRA and YSYEKL. V was clipped by 2 bases and J by 3 bases; unmatched bases: 10. The CDR3 runs to 17 residues. The CDR3 reads CASSQTGVAGGIYEQYF. The DNA of the CDR3 is TGCGCCAGCAGCCAAACCGGGGTAGCGGGAGGAATCTACGAGCAGTACTTC.

The chain links TRBV30 to TRBJ1-2; D is possibly TRBD1 (5 bases). The V and J ends lost 1 base and 8 bases respectively, with 17 bases between them. Germline V gene sequence: CDR1 GTSNPN, CDR2 SVGIG (reference sequence). The CDR3 sequence is 14 residues long. The CDR3 spells CAWSARWGPGGYTF. The CDR3 nucleotides read TGTGCCTGGAGTGCGAGATGGGGCCCAGGGGGCTACACCTTC.

V and J are TRBV9 and TRBJ1-3, with TRBD1 as a possible D gene (6 bases). V was trimmed by 7 bases and J by 4 bases, leaving 15 bases between them. CDR1 SGDLS and CDR2 YYNGEE come from the germline V gene. The CDR3 runs to 14 residues. CDR3 coding DNA: TGTGCCAGCGACCCCCGGGGGGCCGGAAACACCATATATTTT. Translated, it gives CASDPRGAGNTIYF.

The chain joins TRBV5-6 to TRBJ2-2, with D possibly being TRBD1 (6 bases). The germline V gene has CDR1 SGHDT and CDR2 YYEEEE. Trimming cost V 4 bases and J 2 bases, with 12 bases left between them. This CDR3 is built from 15 residues. CDR3 in amino acids: CASSLLGQNTGELFF. The CDR3 DNA is TGTGCCAGCAGCCTTTTGGGACAAAACACCGGGGAGCTGTTTTTT.

The chain joins TRBV5-1 to TRBJ2-5, with D tentatively TRBD1 or TRBD2 (5 bases each). The CDR3 has 15 residues. V shed 0 bases and J shed 4 bases, with 13 bases lying between them. Looked up from germline, CDR1 is SGHRS and CDR2 is YFSETQ. DNA for the CDR3: TGCGCCAGCAGCTTGGTTCGGGGACGGGGAGAGACCCAGTACTTC. Amino acid sequence: CASSLVRGRGETQYF.

The chain couples TRBV6-1 to TRBJ2-1, with 9 bases aligning to TRBD2. The germline V gene has CDR1 MNHNS and CDR2 SASEGT. Trimming took 0 bases from V and 3 from J; bases not matched to a gene: 12. CDR3 length: 19 amino acids. The CDR3 region is CASSEAASGNKYSYNEQFF. The CDR3 DNA follows: TGTGCCAGCAGTGAAGCAGCTAGCGGGAATAAATATAGCTACAATGAGCAGTTCTTC.

V and J are TRBV2 and TRBJ1-4; D is unclear. This CDR3 spans 13 amino acids. From germline, CDR1 is SNHLY and CDR2 FYNNEI. V was cut by 3 bases and J by 8 bases, with 10 bases left in between. CDR3 residues: CASSEALREKLFF. The CDR3 bases are TGTGCCAGCAGTGAGGCCCTCAGGGAAAAACTGTTTTTT.

V usage is TRBV9 and J usage is TRBJ1-1; D is unresolved. In germline, CDR1 is SGDLS, CDR2 YYNGEE. The CDR3 is 15 residues long. The ends were cut back, 0 bases at V and 2 bases at J, with 11 bases in the middle. Here the CDR3 DNA reads TGTGCCAGCAGCGTAGAAGATAACCGCAACACTGAAGCTTTCTTT. Translated: CASSVEDNRNTEAFF.

The chain recombines TRBV3-1 (or the pseudogene TRBV3-2) with TRBJ1-1, with D perhaps TRBD1 (6 bases). Looked up from germline, CDR1 is LGHDT and CDR2 is YNNKEL (reference sequence). Trimming left V 6 bases short and J 6 bases short, with 20 bases between. CDR3 size: 15 residues. In DNA form, the CDR3 reads TGTGCCAGCAGACGTCACTTGGGACAAAAAGCTGAAGCTTTCTTT. It yields the protein CASRRHLGQKAEAFF.

The chain couples TRBV7-9 to TRBJ2-7; TRBD1 matches 9 bases. V trimming: 5 bases; J trimming: 5 bases; junction bases outside the gene matches: 10. Per germline, CDR1 SEHNR and CDR2 FQNEAQ (reference sequence). CDR3 size: 15 residues. The CDR3 nucleotides read TGTGCCAGCAGCGCCCGGGACAGGGTATCCCACGAGCAGTACTTC. This encodes CASSARDRVSHEQYF.

This clone is hyperexpanded in the sample. Other DNA sequences in this specimen translate into the identical CDR3. CDR3 in DNA: TGTGCCAGCTCTCTGGTGGGCGGGAACACTGAAGCTTTCTTT. Translated: CASSLVGGNTEAFF. J is TRBJ1-1 and V is TRBV6-5; D not resolved. CDR1 is MNHEY, CDR2 SVGAGI, per germline. The V end lost 8 bases, the J end lost 1 base, and 14 bases lay between the germline ends. CDR3 length equals 14 residues.

V gene TRBV14 combines with J gene TRBJ2-1; D is unclear. The germline CDR1 and CDR2 sequences are SGHDN and FVKESK. V was shortened by 3 bases and J by 5 bases, with 2 bases between the two germline ends. This CDR3 is 11 amino acids long. The CDR3 DNA reads as TGTGCCAGCAGCCACGACAATGAGCAGTTCTTC. Residues: CASSHDNEQFF.

V and J are TRBV7-9 and TRBJ2-4; the D gene could be TRBD1 or TRBD2 (5 bases each). Per germline, CDR1 SEHNR and CDR2 FQNEAQ (reference sequence). This CDR3 is 13 amino acids long. V was shortened by 2 bases and J by 9 bases, with 11 bases between the two germline ends. The CDR3 DNA reads as TGTGCCAGCAGCTTATCACCAGGGAGCATTCAGTACTTC. Residues: CASSLSPGSIQYF.

This rearrangement joins TRBV14 to TRBJ2-1, with 8 bases identical to TRBD2. This CDR3 is 12 amino acids long. V lost 1 base, J lost 16 bases, and 6 bases stayed unmatched. The germline V gene encodes CDR1 SGHDN and CDR2 FVKESK. This CDR3 is CASSQAWTSLFF. The CDR3 bases are TGTGCCAGCAGCCAAGCGTGGACTAGCTTATTCTTC.

The chain recombines TRBV29-1 with TRBJ1-6; 7 nucleotides line up with TRBD1. This CDR3 spans 12 amino acids. Trimming removed 3 bases from V and 15 bases from J; junction bases left unmatched: 8. CDR1 and CDR2 from the germline V gene are SQVTM and ANQGSEA. CDR3 loop: CSVDDLTGCLHF. As DNA, the CDR3 is TGCAGCGTTGACGACTTGACAGGGTGCCTCCACTTT.

This chain joins TRBV3-1 (or the pseudogene TRBV3-2) and TRBJ2-7; D unclear. The germline gives CDR1 LGHDT, CDR2 YNNKEL (reference sequence). V shed 2 bases and J shed 5 bases, with 13 bases lying between them. The CDR3 has 14 amino acids. This chain's CDR3 is CASSQHSSSNEQYF. The CDR3 DNA sequence: TGTGCCAGCAGCCAACATTCTAGTAGTAACGAGCAGTACTTC.

J is TRBJ2-7 and V is TRBV7-2; TRBD2 is a possible D gene (6 bases). This CDR3 is built from 13 residues. Per germline, CDR1 SGHTA and CDR2 FQGNSA. V was trimmed by 1 base and J by 6 bases, leaving 10 bases between them. CDR3 amino acids: CASSLEWRGEQYF. The CDR3 DNA reads as TGTGCCAGCAGCTTAGAATGGAGGGGCGAGCAGTACTTC.

This clone was observed a handful of times. The J gene is TRBJ1-1, the V gene TRBV27; no clear D gene. Trimming stripped 4 bases from V and 5 bases from J, with 17 bases between. Germline CDR1 and CDR2: MNHEY and SMNVEV (reference sequence). This CDR3 comprises 15 residues. The CDR3 sequence: CASSSSPWIATEAFF. The CDR3 nucleotides are TGTGCCAGCAGTTCGAGCCCGTGGATCGCAACTGAAGCTTTCTTT.

The V call is TRBV24-1, the J call TRBJ2-4; D is unresolved. The ends were cut back, 6 bases at V and 8 bases at J, with 13 bases in the middle. The germline gives CDR1 KGHDR, CDR2 SFDVKD. This CDR3 region has 13 residues. DNA of the CDR3: TGTGCCACCAGTCTCTGGCAGCAGCACATTCAGTACTTC. Amino acid sequence: CATSLWQQHIQYF.

In this sample, this clone turned up a few times. The chain employs TRBV9 and TRBJ2-3, with D perhaps TRBD1 (6 bases). The germline V gene encodes CDR1 SGDLS and CDR2 YYNGEE. The CDR3 runs 15 residues. V was trimmed by 4 bases and J by 3 bases, leaving 15 bases between them. The CDR3 loop is CASSSRGWGTDTQYF. The CDR3 bases are TGTGCCAGCAGCTCCAGGGGTTGGGGAACAGATACGCAGTATTTT.

The rearrangement joins TRBV9 to TRBJ2-3; D not resolved. V was cut by 0 bases and J by 0 bases, with 5 bases left in between. Germline V lookup: CDR1 SGDLS, CDR2 YYNGEE. This CDR3 contains 14 residues. CDR3 nucleotides: TGTGCCAGCAGCGTAGACCCCAGCACAGATACGCAGTATTTT. Translation gives CASSVDPSTDTQYF.

The CDR3 is CASSLGLGSTYEQYF. DNA for the CDR3: TGTGCCAGCAGCTTAGGGCTAGGGAGTACCTACGAGCAGTACTTC. The V call is TRBV7-3, the J call TRBJ2-7; the D gene is possibly TRBD2 (5 bases). Per the germline V gene, CDR1 is SGHTA and CDR2 is FQGTGA. Trimming took off 2 bases at V and 2 bases at J, with 13 bases between the two ends. The CDR3 contains 15 residues.

There are a few counts of this clone. The rearrangement links TRBV7-9 to TRBJ1-2; D unresolved. Between the trimmed V and J ends, which lost 5 bases and 8 bases, there was a span of 12 bases. The CDR3 spans 12 residues. The germline CDR1 and CDR2 sequences are SEHNR and FQNEAQ (reference sequence). CDR3 sequence: CASSPDRWGYTF. CDR3 in DNA: TGTGCCAGCAGCCCGGACCGGTGGGGCTACACCTTC.

The rearrangement joins TRBV5-1 to TRBJ2-2, with 8 bases fitting TRBD1. V shed 7 bases and J 3 bases; nucleotides not matched to a gene: 5. This CDR3 has 14 amino acids. The V gene's germline CDR1 is SGHRS and CDR2 YFSETQ. The CDR3 DNA sequence: TGCGCCAGCGGGGGACAGGCGGACACCGGGGAGCTGTTTTTT. Residues: CASGGQADTGELFF.

CDR3 amino acids: CASRDRVDEKLFF. CDR3 sequence (DNA): TGTGCCAGCAGGGACAGGGTGGATGAAAAACTGTTTTTT. This chain links TRBV2 with TRBJ1-4; TRBD1 aligns across 8 bases. With V trimmed by 6 bases and J by 6 bases, 3 bases remained unmatched. CDR1 and CDR2 (germline): SNHLY, FYNNEI. CDR3 size: 13 residues. The full variable domain, with the rest looked up from reference TRBV2 and TRBJ1-4, is EPEVTQTPSHQVTQMGQEVILRCVPISNHLYFYWYRQILGQKVEFLVSFYNNEISEKSEIFDDQFSVERPDGSNFTLKIRSTKLEDSAMYFCASRDRVDEKLFFGSGTQLSVL.

This rearrangement joins TRBV10-3 to TRBJ2-1, with 8 bases identical to TRBD2. V dropped 6 bases and J dropped 7; count of bases not matched to a gene: 8. This CDR3 comprises 14 residues. Looked up from germline, CDR1 is ENHRY and CDR2 is SYGVKD. This CDR3 is CAIRTPASGNEQFF. CDR3 DNA sequence: TGTGCCATCAGGACACCAGCTAGCGGGAATGAGCAGTTCTTC.

The chain has TRBV5-4 and TRBJ2-3; a possible D gene is TRBD2 (5 bases). Trimming cost V 5 bases and J 6 bases, with 16 bases left between them. The CDR3 covers 14 residues. The germline CDR1 and CDR2 sequences are SGHNT and YYREEE (reference sequence). The CDR3 DNA reads TGTGCCAGCAGGCCGACACGGGGTGAGGATACGCAGTATTTT. This codes for CASRPTRGEDTQYF. Looking up the rest from reference TRBV5-4 and TRBJ2-3 gives the full variable domain: ETGVTQSPTHLIKTRGQQVTLRCSSQSGHNTVSWYQQALGQGPQFIFQYYREEENGRGNFPPRFSGLQFPNYSSELNVNALELDDSALYLCASRPTRGEDTQYFGPGTRLTVL.

V gene TRBV11-3 combines with J gene TRBJ1-1; TRBD1 matches 7 bases. Unmatched junction bases numbered 11, after V lost 5 bases and J lost 5 bases. The V gene's germline CDR1 is SGHNT and CDR2 YENEEA. The CDR3 is 15 residues long. CDR3 DNA sequence: TGTGCCAGCAGCACCTACGAAGGGGGCGGAACTGAAGCTTTCTTT. As protein: CASSTYEGGGTEAFF.

The rearrangement joins TRBV11-3 to TRBJ2-5, with 9 positions matching TRBD2. This CDR3 has 15 amino acids. The junction had 9 bases not matched to a gene; V was cut back by 5 bases and J by 5 bases. Looked up from germline, CDR1 is SGHNT and CDR2 is YENEEA. CDR3 loop: CASSPDLAGLETQYF. The DNA of the CDR3 is TGTGCCAGCAGCCCGGACCTAGCGGGGTTGGAGACCCAGTACTTC.